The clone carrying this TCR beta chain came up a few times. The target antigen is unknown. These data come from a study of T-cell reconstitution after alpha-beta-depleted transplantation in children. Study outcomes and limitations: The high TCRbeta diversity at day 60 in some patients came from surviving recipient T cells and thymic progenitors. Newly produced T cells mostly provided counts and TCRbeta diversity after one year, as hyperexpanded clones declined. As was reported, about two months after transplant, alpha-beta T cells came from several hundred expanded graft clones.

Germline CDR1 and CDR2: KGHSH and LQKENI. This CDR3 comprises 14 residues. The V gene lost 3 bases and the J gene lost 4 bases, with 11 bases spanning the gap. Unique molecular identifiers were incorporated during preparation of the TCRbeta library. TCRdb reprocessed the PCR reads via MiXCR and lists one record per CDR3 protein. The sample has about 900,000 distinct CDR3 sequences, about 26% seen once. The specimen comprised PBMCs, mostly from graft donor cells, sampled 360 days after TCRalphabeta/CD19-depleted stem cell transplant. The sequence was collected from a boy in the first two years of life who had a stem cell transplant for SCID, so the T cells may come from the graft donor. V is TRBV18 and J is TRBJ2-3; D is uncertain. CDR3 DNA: TGTGCCAGCTCACCCCGGAATTTGGCAGATACGCAGTATTTT. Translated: CASSPRNLADTQYF.